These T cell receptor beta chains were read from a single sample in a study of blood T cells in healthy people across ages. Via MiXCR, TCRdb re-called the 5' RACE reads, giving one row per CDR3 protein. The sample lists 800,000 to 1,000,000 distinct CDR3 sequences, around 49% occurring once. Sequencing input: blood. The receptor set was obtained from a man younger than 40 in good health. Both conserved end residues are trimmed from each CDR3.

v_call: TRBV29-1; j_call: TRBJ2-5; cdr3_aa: SVDLLAGPEETQY
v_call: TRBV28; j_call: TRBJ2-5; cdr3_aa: ASSSTGEVRETQY
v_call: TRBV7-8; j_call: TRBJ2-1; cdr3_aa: ASSFRDSSYNEQF
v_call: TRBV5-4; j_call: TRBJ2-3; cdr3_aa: AIPGARFTDTQY
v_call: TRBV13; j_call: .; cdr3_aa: ASSFGVGDTYEQY
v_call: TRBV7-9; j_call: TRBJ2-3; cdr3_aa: ASSVQAFADTQY
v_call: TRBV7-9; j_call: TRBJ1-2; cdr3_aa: ASSLLSGQGDYGYT
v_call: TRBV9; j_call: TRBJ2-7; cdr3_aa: ASSVPTLEQY
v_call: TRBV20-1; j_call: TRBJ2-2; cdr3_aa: SAQTGDGELF
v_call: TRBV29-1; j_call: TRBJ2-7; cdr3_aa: SVEGSSYEQY
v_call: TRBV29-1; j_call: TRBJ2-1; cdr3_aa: SVGTQDWGNEQF
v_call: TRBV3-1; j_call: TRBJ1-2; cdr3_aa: ASSQTDRVNYGYT
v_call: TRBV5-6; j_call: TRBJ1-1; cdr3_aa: ASSLLGQIEAF
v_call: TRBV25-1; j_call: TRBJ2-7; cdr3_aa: ASSETGDFPYEQY
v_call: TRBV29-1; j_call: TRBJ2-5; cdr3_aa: SVLPQVLQGGEQY
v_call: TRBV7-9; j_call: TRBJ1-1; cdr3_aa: ASSLASGGTEAF
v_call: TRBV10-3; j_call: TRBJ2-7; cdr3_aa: AIRAPLASEQY
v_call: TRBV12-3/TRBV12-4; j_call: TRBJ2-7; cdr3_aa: ASTDPGESSYNEQY
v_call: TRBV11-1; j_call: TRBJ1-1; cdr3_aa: ASSPTGDLLNTEAF
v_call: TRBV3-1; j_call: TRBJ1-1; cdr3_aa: ASSLSRGDTEAF
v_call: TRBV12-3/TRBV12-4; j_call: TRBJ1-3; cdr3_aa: ASSFAVDRNTIY
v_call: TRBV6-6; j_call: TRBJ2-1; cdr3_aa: ASNQGADNEQF
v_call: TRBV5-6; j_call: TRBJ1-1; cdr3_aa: ASSLRGARDTEAF
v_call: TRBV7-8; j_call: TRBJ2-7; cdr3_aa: ASRGTGGLEQY
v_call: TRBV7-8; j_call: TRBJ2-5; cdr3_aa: ASSPIPRQGLGTQY
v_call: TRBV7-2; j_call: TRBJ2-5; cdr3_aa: ASSLDRGEGGQY
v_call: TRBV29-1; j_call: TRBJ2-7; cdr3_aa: SGEGQGISEQY
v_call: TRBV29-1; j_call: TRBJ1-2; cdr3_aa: SVEGGGYGYT
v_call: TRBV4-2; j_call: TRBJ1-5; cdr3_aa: ASSHGDRNQPQH
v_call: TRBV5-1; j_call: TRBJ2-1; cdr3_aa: ASSLAILGGSEF
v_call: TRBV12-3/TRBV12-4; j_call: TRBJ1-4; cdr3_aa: ASSSPDGTRDEKLF
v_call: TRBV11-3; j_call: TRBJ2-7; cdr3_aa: ASSRGGARNYEQY
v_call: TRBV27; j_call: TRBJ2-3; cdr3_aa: ASSWGRTISTDTQY
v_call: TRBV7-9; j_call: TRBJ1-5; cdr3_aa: ASGLDGVGNQPQH
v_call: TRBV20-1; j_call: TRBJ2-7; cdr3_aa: SPGASYEQY
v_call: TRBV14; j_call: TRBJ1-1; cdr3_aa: ASSIWTGWDTEAF
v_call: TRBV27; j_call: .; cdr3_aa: ASGEWRETQY
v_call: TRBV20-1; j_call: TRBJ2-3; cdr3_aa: SATSGGVADTQY
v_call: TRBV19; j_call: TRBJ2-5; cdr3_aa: ASEEETQY
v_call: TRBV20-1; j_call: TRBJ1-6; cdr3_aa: SARDGDRGDNSPLH
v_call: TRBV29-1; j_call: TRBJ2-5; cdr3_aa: SVDGSFGGETQY
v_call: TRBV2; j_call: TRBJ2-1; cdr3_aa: ASFSGQGLREQF
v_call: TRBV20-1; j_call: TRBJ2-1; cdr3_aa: SARMREQF
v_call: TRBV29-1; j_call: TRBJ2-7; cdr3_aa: SVRGTHEQY
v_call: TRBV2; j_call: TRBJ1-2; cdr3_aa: ASSEARRAGYT
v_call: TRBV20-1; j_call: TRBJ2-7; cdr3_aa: SARDPGGQGSVEQY
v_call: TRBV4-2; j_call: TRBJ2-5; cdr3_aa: ASSQDMEQETQY
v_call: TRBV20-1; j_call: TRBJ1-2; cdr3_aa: SAQRGVKDYGYT
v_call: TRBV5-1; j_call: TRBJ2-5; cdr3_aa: ASSLTINQETQY
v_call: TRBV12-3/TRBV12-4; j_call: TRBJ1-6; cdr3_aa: ASSVFLSSYNSPLH
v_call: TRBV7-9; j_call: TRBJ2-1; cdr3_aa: ASSLLAPSYNEQF
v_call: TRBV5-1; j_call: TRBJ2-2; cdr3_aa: ASSPGQGSGELF
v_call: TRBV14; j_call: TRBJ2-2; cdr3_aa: ASSLEDRGLGGELF
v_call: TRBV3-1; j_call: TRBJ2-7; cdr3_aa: ASSPTTRRGEQY
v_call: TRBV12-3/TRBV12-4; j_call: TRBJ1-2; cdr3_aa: ASIRDRKTNNYGYT
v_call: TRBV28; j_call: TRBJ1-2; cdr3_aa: ASSTTGTANYGYT
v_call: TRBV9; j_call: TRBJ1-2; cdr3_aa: ASSVGPSGYT